Listed below are T cell receptor beta chains from one sample, sequenced in a study of T cell changes during pregnancy in multiple sclerosis. Assay used: immunoSEQ multiplex PCR; TCRdb lists only in-frame clones, some missing. The sample has roughly 61,000 clones, around 93% seen once. Source: peripheral blood, taken after pregnancy. Source of these receptors: a female donor with multiple sclerosis, enrolled in a pregnancy study. Each CDR3 is given with its conserved first and last residue. D genes are given only for firm matches. Only some rows state a clone size, as once, few, many or a class for expanded clones.

cdr3_aa | cdr3_nt | clone_size | j_call | d_call | v_call
CASNGDRVKTRFRNEQFF | TGTGCCAGCAACGGGGACAGGGTCAAGACTAGATTTCGCAATGAGCAGTTCTTC | - | TRBJ2-1 | TRBD1 | TRBV9
CASSRQPSGANVLTF | TGTGCCAGCAGCCGACAGCCCTCTGGGGCCAACGTCCTGACTTTC | - | TRBJ2-6 | - | TRBV14
CSVFGQSYEQYF | TGCAGCGTTTTTGGCCAGTCCTACGAGCAGTACTTC | - | TRBJ2-7 | - | TRBV29-1
CASRDVGQPQHF | TGTGCCAGCAGGGATGTGGGCCAGCCCCAGCATTTT | - | TRBJ1-5 | - | TRBV6-1
CASSLSAGEVNEQFF | TGCGCCAGCAGCTTGAGCGCGGGAGAGGTGAATGAGCAGTTCTTC | - | TRBJ2-1 | TRBD2 | TRBV5-1
CASSQGTGGPETQYF | TGCGCCAGCAGCCAGGGGACAGGGGGCCCAGAGACCCAGTACTTC | once | TRBJ2-5 | TRBD1 | TRBV5-1
CASSPITGVGGYTF | TGTGCCAGCAGCCCCATAACGGGGGTGGGTGGCTACACCTTC | - | TRBJ1-2 | - | TRBV5-8
CAIRTGRFIGNTIYF | TGTGCCATCCGGACAGGGAGGTTTATAGGAAACACCATATATTTT | - | TRBJ1-3 | TRBD1 | TRBV6-7
CASSHRDRASYEQYF | TGTGCCAGCAGCCACCGGGACAGGGCCTCCTACGAGCAGTACTTC | - | TRBJ2-7 | TRBD1 | TRBV7-9
CASSQLNLGGEPRANEQFF | TGCGCCAGCAGCCAGCTAAATTTAGGGGGGGAGCCCCGGGCGAATGAGCAGTTCTTC | - | TRBJ2-1 | - | TRBV4-1
CASSEQGVSGNTIYF | TGTGCCAGCTCAGAACAGGGTGTCTCTGGAAACACCATATATTTT | once | TRBJ1-3 | - | TRBV18
CSVAGYSYNEQFF | TGCAGCGTCGCGGGATACTCCTACAATGAGCAGTTCTTC | - | TRBJ2-1 | - | TRBV29-1
CASSYSTKGASEAFF | TGTGCCAGCAGTTACTCGACTAAGGGGGCCTCTGAAGCTTTCTTT | - | TRBJ1-1 | TRBD1 | TRBV6-5
CASSPSTDYGYTF | TGTGCCAGCAGCCCAAGTACGGACTATGGCTACACCTTC | - | TRBJ1-2 | - | TRBV5-4
CASTRSTGGAVAFF | TGTGCCAGCACAAGATCAACAGGGGGCGCGGTTGCTTTCTTT | - | TRBJ1-1 | TRBD1 | TRBV5-6
CASSLYTMNTEAFF | TGTGCCAGCAGCTTATACACAATGAACACTGAAGCTTTCTTT | - | TRBJ1-1 | - | TRBV7-2
CASSPDWTSGRVQFF | TGTGCCAGCAGCCCCGACTGGACTAGCGGGAGGGTACAGTTCTTC | - | TRBJ2-1 | TRBD2 | TRBV7-2
CASSSGVRDNYEQYF | TGTGCCAGCAGCTCGGGTGTCAGGGATAACTACGAGCAGTACTTC | - | TRBJ2-7 | - | TRBV5-5
CASSSKTEFIAKNIQYF | TGTGCCAGCAGCTCCAAGACAGAATTTATAGCCAAAAACATTCAGTACTTC | - | TRBJ2-4 | - | TRBV5-4
CAWSVQVLVDTDTQYF | TGTGCCTGGAGTGTACAAGTACTAGTGGACACAGATACGCAGTATTTT | - | TRBJ2-3 | - | TRBV30
CASRGQGEEYTEAFF | TGCGCCAGCAGGGGACAGGGGGAAGAGTACACTGAAGCTTTCTTT | - | TRBJ1-1 | TRBD1 | TRBV23-1
CASSDGGGYTF | TGTGCCAGCAGTGACGGGGGTGGCTACACCTTC | - | TRBJ1-2 | - | TRBV6-1
CASSSPVMNTEAFF | TGTGCCAGCAGTTCGCCGGTTATGAACACTGAAGCTTTCTTT | once | TRBJ1-1 | - | TRBV28
CASSGRTANTEAFF | TGTGCCAGCAGTGGACGGACAGCGAACACTGAAGCTTTCTTT | - | TRBJ1-1 | - | TRBV2
CASSSPPSETQYF | TGTGCCAGCAGCTCCCCCCCCTCAGAGACCCAGTACTTC | - | TRBJ2-5 | - | TRBV5-4
CASSQRQSSSSYEQYF | TGCGCCAGCAGCCAACGCCAATCCTCCAGCTCCTACGAGCAGTACTTC | once | TRBJ2-7 | - | TRBV4-3
CASRTDGLAGPEQFF | TGTGCCAGCAGGACCGATGGACTAGCAGGGCCTGAGCAGTTCTTC | - | TRBJ2-1 | TRBD2 | TRBV5-6
CASSIEGLSGNEQFF | TGTGCCAGTAGTATAGAAGGCCTTAGCGGAAATGAGCAGTTCTTC | - | TRBJ2-1 | - | TRBV19
CASTQGKRQPQHF | TGTGCCAGTACCCAGGGGAAGCGGCAGCCCCAGCATTTT | - | TRBJ1-5 | - | TRBV28
CASSSSTGFGAYEQYF | TGTGCCAGCAGTTCATCTACAGGGTTCGGCGCCTACGAGCAGTACTTC | - | TRBJ2-7 | - | TRBV27
CATSSEGQGRNQPQHF | TGTGCCACCAGCAGCGAAGGACAGGGGCGAAATCAGCCCCAGCATTTT | - | TRBJ1-5 | TRBD1 | TRBV15
CASSQGVNTEAFF | TGTGCCAGCAGTCAAGGGGTGAACACTGAAGCTTTCTTT | - | TRBJ1-1 | - | TRBV28
CASSQDLFPGELFF | TGCGCCAGCAGCCAAGATCTTTTCCCCGGGGAGCTGTTTTTT | - | TRBJ2-2 | - | TRBV4-3
CASSAGGGTDTQYF | TGTGCCAGCAGTGCAGGGGGCGGCACAGATACGCAGTATTTT | - | TRBJ2-3 | TRBD1 | TRBV6-4
CASSQEAGGPHGELFF | TGCGCCAGCAGCCAAGAGGCGGGAGGGCCGCACGGGGAGCTGTTTTTT | - | TRBJ2-2 | TRBD2 | TRBV4-3
CASRGLGNQPQHF | TGTGCCAGTAGGGGGCTAGGCAATCAGCCCCAGCATTTT | - | TRBJ1-5 | - | TRBV19
CASSQTPGGTNTEAFF | TGCGCCAGCAGCCAAACCCCAGGGGGCACGAACACTGAAGCTTTCTTT | - | TRBJ1-1 | TRBD1 | TRBV4-1
CSADSPDPLSFRDGYTF | TGCAGCGCCGACAGCCCCGACCCCCTGTCGTTCCGTGATGGCTACACCTTC | - | TRBJ1-2 | - | TRBV29-1
CASSRLAGNTDTQYF | TGTGCCAGCAGTAGACTAGCGGGAAACACAGATACGCAGTATTTT | - | TRBJ2-3 | TRBD2 | TRBV27
CASSEGLRGYTF | TGTGCCAGCAGCGAGGGCCTCCGCGGCTACACCTTC | - | TRBJ1-2 | - | TRBV5-8
CASSLVSRVGTDTQYF | TGTGCCAGCAGCTTAGTATCCAGGGTGGGCACAGATACGCAGTATTTT | - | TRBJ2-3 | - | TRBV11-2
CARLTGGDDTEAFF | TGCGCCCGACTAACAGGGGGCGACGACACTGAAGCTTTCTTT | - | TRBJ1-1 | TRBD1 | TRBV10-1
CASSQGGDSNQPQHF | TGTGCCAGCAGCCAAGGGGGGGATAGCAATCAGCCCCAGCATTTT | few | TRBJ1-5 | - | TRBV4-2
CASSLTGGYGYTF | TGTGCCAGCAGTTTGACAGGGGGGTATGGCTACACCTTC | - | TRBJ1-2 | TRBD1 | TRBV28
CASSPQSMNTEAFF | TGTGCCAGCTCACCACAGAGCATGAACACTGAAGCTTTCTTT | - | TRBJ1-1 | - | TRBV18
CASSPSRVPLFF | TGTGCCAGCAGTCCCTCCCGGGTTCCGCTGTTTTTT | - | TRBJ1-4 | - | TRBV27